One and the same sample provided the 2 T cell receptor beta chains below, sequenced in a study of shared clonotypes between healthy human individuals. TCRdb's table, derived via immunoSEQ multiplex PCR, lists solely in-frame clones and lacks some. The table shows about 2 million clones, with approximately 95% occurring only once. Naive CD8 cells were CD45RO-negative, positively selected for CCR7, excluding terminally differentiated effector memory CD45RA+ cells. Sequencing used naive CD8+ T cells sorted from blood. The receptors stem from a man younger than 35 in good health.

This rearrangement joins TRBV6-5 to TRBJ1-2; no reliable D call. Trimming took off 0 bases at V and 1 base at J, with 12 bases between the two ends. Germline assignment: CDR1 MNHEY and CDR2 SVGAGI. The CDR3 covers 16 residues. The CDR3 DNA is TGTGCCAGCAGTTACTCGAAAGGGCCAGTTAACTATGGCTACACCTTC. Protein product: CASSYSKGPVNYGYTF.

This clone was seen just once. The chain has TRBV7-6 and TRBJ2-7, with a possible D match to TRBD2 (5 bases). CDR3 length equals 16 residues. Trimming stripped 0 bases from V and 4 bases from J, with 16 bases between. Per germline, CDR1 SGHVS and CDR2 FNYEAQ. The CDR3 protein is CASSLADSIGVYEQYF. CDR3 nucleotide sequence: TGTGCCAGCAGCTTAGCGGACTCAATTGGGGTTTACGAGCAGTACTTC.